Listed here is a single TCR beta chain. No antigen is known for it. Base qualities are not at hand, and no much larger clone is one base apart. The CDR3 has 15 amino acids, counting the end cysteine and phenylalanine. The read is trimmed to its CDR3 DNA, 45 bases read in frame from base 1. Looking up the germline V gene yields CDR1 KGHSH and CDR2 LQKENI. V is pared back by 1 base and J by 2 bases, with 11 bases lying between the germline termini. The source of the sample is a study of control samples from healthy donors and cancer patients (dated by TCRdb to 2018 to 2020). Receptor libraries were prepared by the immunoSEQ multiplex PCR assay. Drawn from immuneACCESS, this table holds only the in-frame rearrangements with V and J called that TCRdb kept. Clones are partly lost; checked studies trace under half to an unresolved V gene and leave the rest unexplained. In all, the sample holds around 130,000 clones, and approximately 90% of those were seen once. The top ten clones comprise 8.5% to 10% of the sample.

The chain couples TRBV18 to TRBJ1-2, with the D gene too uncertain to name. The receptor comes from a man aged 18 to 30 in good health. The sequenced sample was blood. The CDR3 in this case is CASSPQQTANYGYTF. The DNA is TGTGCCAGCTCACCACAACAGACTGCAAACTATGGCTACACCTTC.